This T cell receptor beta chain emerged from a study of naive and memory T cell subsets. The SP2 primer and nested alpha and beta constant region primers amplified ligated cDNA in four rounds. TCRdb re-derived calls from the UMI-ligation and nested PCR reads in MiXCR, one entry per CDR3 protein. The sample comprises 35,000 to 40,000 distinct CDR3 sequences, approximately 9.9% of which are singletons, and 3.9% rests with the top ten. Documented treatment: skin biopsy from PPD injection site in Mantoux-positive individual. A UMI-containing oligonucleotide was joined by 3' ligation to the TCR cDNA template. Biopsied sites were PPD injections in people with a positive Mantoux test. The CDR3 runs to 17 residues. Germline V gene sequence: CDR1 MNHEY, CDR2 SVGEGT. The J segment lost 4 bases and the V segment lost 10 bases, leaving 14 bases of the junction unmatched.

This sample comprised skin, obtained from a tuberculin skin test site. The chain employs TRBV6-2 or TRBV6-3 and TRBJ2-2; 11 bases match TRBD1. The TCR comes from an adult in good health. CDR3 in amino acids: CATAPPGQGAPTGELFF. The DNA for the CDR3 is TGTGCCACCGCACCCCCCGGACAGGGGGCGCCCACCGGGGAGCTGTTTTTT.